The 31 T cell receptor beta chains below were found in one sample sequenced in a study of cytomegalovirus exposure and HLA in healthy donors. Amplification used 60 Vbeta primers and 13 Jbeta primers. Using immunoSEQ multiplex PCR, the repertoire was profiled, and TCRdb retains in-frame clones only, with some absent. The sample has fewer than 150,000 clones, under 70% seen once. Material for sequencing was PBMCs. The receptors come from a man aged 18 to 30 in good health and CMV-seropositive.

This chain uses TRBV6-4 with TRBJ1-2; no clear D gene. The germline CDR1 and CDR2 sequences are MRHNA and SNTAGT. The CDR3 consists of 12 residues. V lost 4 bases to trimming and J lost 6 bases, with 9 bases between them. CDR3 amino acids: CASSGPENGYTF. The CDR3 nucleotides read TGTGCCAGCAGTGGCCCTGAGAATGGCTACACCTTC.

J is TRBJ2-3 and V is TRBV5-6, with D possibly matching TRBD1 (6 bases). Germline CDR1 reads SGHDT; CDR2 reads YYEEEE. The CDR3 contains 16 residues. The V and J ends lost 3 bases and 3 bases respectively, with 17 bases between them. DNA for the CDR3: TGTGCCAGCAGCTACTCACCAGGGGCTTTTACAGATACGCAGTATTTT. Amino acid sequence: CASSYSPGAFTDTQYF. Together with reference TRBV5-6 and TRBJ2-3, the CDR3 gives the full variable domain: DAGVTQSPTHLIKTRGQQVTLRCSPKSGHDTVSWYQQALGQGPQFIFQYYEEEERQRGNFPDRFSGHQFPNYSSELNVNALLLGDSALYLCASSYSPGAFTDTQYFGPGTRLTVL.

The sample holds one count of this clone. V and J are TRBV7-9 and TRBJ2-7; 8 positions agree with TRBD2. This CDR3 has 13 residues. Germline CDR1 and CDR2: SEHNR and FQNEAQ (reference sequence). The junction had 5 bases not matched to a gene; V was cut back by 8 bases and J by 2 bases. CDR3 coding DNA: TGTGCCAGCGGTCTCGGGGGGGCCTACGAGCAGTACTTC. The encoded protein is CASGLGGAYEQYF.

The chain joins TRBV6-1 to TRBJ1-5; possibly TRBD1 for D (6 bases). V was shortened by 4 bases and J by 4 bases, with 14 bases between the two germline ends. This CDR3 is built from 15 residues. Germline values: CDR1 MNHNS, CDR2 SASEGT. The CDR3 nucleotides read TGTGCCAGCAGTGCACAGGGTGGTTGGAATCAGCCCCAGCATTTT. Protein product: CASSAQGGWNQPQHF.

This clone has only a few counts. One end of the junction fails to match germline, which may point to a read error. This sequence joins TRBV5-4 and TRBJ1-2, with 9 bases matching TRBD1. CDR1 and CDR2 from the germline V gene are SGHNT and YYREEE (reference sequence). CDR3 length: 13 residues. The CDR3 protein is CASSRTGTGTGAF. CDR3 bases: TGTGCCAGCAGCAGGACCGGGACAGGGACCGGGGCCTTC.

The chain carries TRBV2 and TRBJ1-2, with 9 nucleotides matching TRBD1. CDR1 and CDR2 from the germline V gene are SNHLY and FYNNEI. CDR3 length equals 15 residues. The junction had 9 bases not matched to a gene; V was cut back by 3 bases and J by 7 bases. The CDR3 DNA reads as TGTGCCAGCAGTGATTCGGACAGGGGAATGGGTGGCTACACCTTC. Translation gives CASSDSDRGMGGYTF.

The J gene is TRBJ1-4, the V gene TRBV21-1. TRBV21-1 is tagged as a pseudogene. The CDR3 extends over 15 amino acids. For the CDR3, the DNA is TGTGCCAGCGTCAGGCCGGGGGGGATGAGGGAAAAACTGTTTTTT. Encoded protein: CASVRPGGMREKLFF.

Comment on this clone: Other DNA sequences in the sample encode the same CDR3. The J gene is TRBJ2-2, the V gene TRBV5-6; a possible D gene is TRBD1 (5 bases). This CDR3 spans 13 amino acids. Trimming left V 4 bases short and J 4 bases short, with 8 bases between. The germline gives CDR1 SGHDT, CDR2 YYEEEE. CDR3 residues: CASSLGVTGELFF. CDR3 bases: TGTGCCAGCAGCCTAGGGGTCACCGGGGAGCTGTTTTTT.

The CDR3 is CASSQSGNIEAFF. The DNA of the CDR3 is TGTGCCAGCAGCCAGTCGGGGAATATTGAAGCTTTCTTT. This chain links TRBV7-8 with TRBJ1-1; D gene uncertain. V was trimmed by 5 bases and J by 7 bases, leaving 14 bases between them. In germline, CDR1 is SGHVS, CDR2 FQNEAQ. This CDR3 has 13 residues.

The gene calls are TRBV28 and TRBJ2-7; D is possibly TRBD2 (6 bases). This CDR3 has 17 amino acids. From germline, CDR1 is MDHEN and CDR2 SYDVKM. V lost 4 bases and J 3 bases, leaving 22 bases between the germline ends. The CDR3 bases are TGTGCCAGCAGTTCCCGGGGAGGCTTTGGCAGAGTCTACGAGCAGTACGTC. The encoded protein is CASSSRGGFGRVYEQYV.

This CDR3 is CASSPPGVGYNEQFF. CDR3 sequence (DNA): TGTGCCAGCAGCCCCCCCGGGGTGGGCTACAATGAGCAGTTCTTC. V is TRBV28 and J is TRBJ2-1; D might be TRBD2 (5 bases). CDR3 length equals 15 residues. V was cut by 6 bases and J by 3 bases, with 15 bases left in between. Germline lookup yields CDR1 MDHEN and CDR2 SYDVKM.

The chain carries TRBV27 and TRBJ1-3; no definite D call. V gave up 5 bases and J gave up 0 bases, with 11 bases separating them. CDR3 length: 15 amino acids. The germline CDR1 and CDR2 sequences are MNHEY and SMNVEV (reference sequence). CDR3 sequence: CASSEAASSGNTIYF. DNA of the CDR3: TGTGCCAGCAGTGAGGCGGCCAGCTCTGGAAACACCATATATTTT.

The chain is built from TRBV25-1 and TRBJ1-4; D unclear. The V end lost 1 base, the J end lost 10 bases, and 19 bases lay between the germline ends. This CDR3 comprises 16 residues. Germline CDR1 and CDR2: MGHDK and SYGVNS. CDR3 residues: CASSESHRPLPGKLFF. DNA for the CDR3: TGTGCCAGCAGTGAATCGCATCGACCGTTGCCGGGAAAACTGTTTTTT.

The rearrangement joins TRBV18 to TRBJ1-2; no clear D gene. This CDR3 region has 15 residues. The germline CDR1 and CDR2 sequences are KGHSH and LQKENI. Trimming pared 3 bases from V and 1 base from J, leaving 12 bases between. The CDR3 reads CASSPPGSHNYGYTF. DNA for the CDR3: TGTGCCAGCTCACCCCCGGGTAGCCATAACTATGGCTACACCTTC.

The rearrangement joins TRBV5-1 to TRBJ1-1; 9 bases align to TRBD1. Unmatched junction bases numbered 10, after V lost 4 bases and J lost 3 bases. CDR1 is SGHRS, CDR2 YFSETQ, per germline. CDR3 length: 16 amino acids. The CDR3 reads CASSPDGTGSHTEAFF. The CDR3 nucleotides are TGCGCCAGCAGCCCGGACGGGACAGGGAGTCACACTGAAGCTTTCTTT.

This clone occurred a few times. The chain uses TRBV6-1 and TRBJ1-5, with D maybe TRBD1 (5 bases). The CDR3 contains 16 residues. CDR1 MNHNS and CDR2 SASEGT come from the germline V gene. V shed 3 bases and J shed 5 bases, with 17 bases lying between them. CDR3 protein: CASSDLSGKVYQPQHF. DNA for the CDR3: TGTGCCAGCAGTGACTTATCAGGGAAGGTCTATCAGCCCCAGCATTTT.

This clone was detected only a few times. CDR3 bases: TGCGCCAGCAGCCAAGACCCGGTCGGGTCTAATGAAAAACTGTTTTTT. This sequence encodes CASSQDPVGSNEKLFF. The chain joins TRBV5-1 to TRBJ1-4; D is undetermined. Germline-derived CDR1 and CDR2 are SGHRS and YFSETQ. Between the trimmed V and J ends, which lost 4 bases and 3 bases, there was a span of 16 bases. The CDR3 is 16 amino acids.

This chain joins TRBV19 and TRBJ1-2, with 9 nucleotides matching TRBD1. The ends lost 5 bases at V and 4 bases at J; junction bases unmatched: 14. The CDR3 is made up of 17 amino acids. From germline, CDR1 is LNHDA and CDR2 SQIVND (reference sequence). The CDR3 sequence: CASSPSPGQGIFYGYTF. The CDR3, as DNA: TGTGCCAGTAGTCCTTCCCCGGGACAGGGAATTTTCTATGGCTACACCTTC. The complete variable domain, with remaining parts taken from reference TRBV19 and TRBJ1-2, reads DGGITQSPKYLFRKEGQNVTLSCEQNLNHDAMYWYRQDPGQGLRLIYYSQIVNDFQKGDIAEGYSVSREKKESFPLTVTSAQKNPTAFYLCASSPSPGQGIFYGYTFGSGTRLTVV.

This clone was seen only once. CDR3 sequence: CASSPQTGAWGSPLHF. The DNA of the CDR3 is TGTGCCAGCAGTCCGCAAACAGGGGCCTGGGGTTCACCCCTCCACTTT. The rearrangement links TRBV27 to TRBJ1-6; 7 nucleotides align to TRBD1. The junction had 13 bases not matched to a gene; V was cut back by 5 bases and J by 9 bases. CDR1 is MNHEY, CDR2 SMNVEV, per germline (reference sequence). This CDR3 is built from 16 residues.

CDR3 amino acids: CASSIRGDSGNTIYF. As DNA, the CDR3 is TGCGCCAGCAGCATCAGGGGCGACTCTGGAAACACCATATATTTT. The J gene is TRBJ1-3, the V gene TRBV5-1; D may be TRBD1 (6 bases). Germline lookup yields CDR1 SGHRS and CDR2 YFSETQ. CDR3 length: 15 residues. The V gene lost 4 bases and the J gene lost 0 bases, with 11 bases spanning the gap.

The rearrangement links TRBV5-1 to TRBJ2-2; D perhaps matches TRBD2 (6 bases). The germline V gene encodes CDR1 SGHRS and CDR2 YFSETQ. The CDR3 totals 17 residues. Trimming cost V 4 bases and J 1 base, with 17 bases left between them. The DNA of the CDR3 is TGCGCCAGCAGCGTAGTCGGCCTAGCGAGGAACACCGGGGAGCTGTTTTTT. It encodes CASSVVGLARNTGELFF.

The chain has TRBV5-1 and TRBJ2-7; D not resolved. Germline loops: CDR1 SGHRS, CDR2 YFSETQ. There are 14 residues in the CDR3. The V gene lost 0 bases and the J gene lost 2 bases, with 9 bases spanning the gap. The CDR3: CASSLGAGTYEQYF. The CDR3 coding sequence is TGCGCCAGCAGCTTGGGAGCAGGAACCTACGAGCAGTACTTC.

This chain joins TRBV7-8 and TRBJ1-6, with D possibly matching TRBD1 (6 bases). The germline V and J ends were trimmed by 2 bases and 7 bases, with 15 bases remaining between them. The CDR3 extends over 16 amino acids. Germline lookup yields CDR1 SGHVS and CDR2 FQNEAQ. The CDR3: CASSLLAGTSNSPLHF. CDR3 DNA sequence: TGTGCCAGCAGCTTATTAGCCGGGACATCAAATTCACCCCTCCACTTT.

This clone was picked up a small number of times. The J gene is TRBJ1-2, the V gene TRBV5-6; TRBD1 might be the D (5 bases). Trimming took 4 bases from V and 5 from J, leaving 12 bases between them. Germline CDR1 SGHDT, CDR2 YYEEEE. The CDR3 spans 13 residues. The CDR3 loop reads CASSQGLGYGYTF. For the CDR3, the DNA is TGTGCCAGCAGCCAGGGTTTAGGATATGGCTACACCTTC. The variable domain in full, with the rest retrieved from reference TRBV5-6 and TRBJ1-2, is DAGVTQSPTHLIKTRGQQVTLRCSPKSGHDTVSWYQQALGQGPQFIFQYYEEEERQRGNFPDRFSGHQFPNYSSELNVNALLLGDSALYLCASSQGLGYGYTFGSGTRLTVV.

The sample holds a few counts of this clone. CDR3 amino acids: CASTGTGNSPLHF. The CDR3 nucleotides read TGTGCCAGCACCGGGACAGGGAATTCACCCCTCCACTTT. The rearrangement links TRBV7-2 to TRBJ1-6; 9 nucleotides align to TRBD1. CDR1 and CDR2 (germline): SGHTA, FQGNSA. The CDR3 consists of 13 residues. The ends lost 7 bases at V and 7 bases at J; junction bases unmatched: 2.

This chain uses TRBV7-9 with TRBJ1-1; no clear D gene. There are 13 residues in the CDR3. V shed 5 bases and J shed 5 bases, with 12 bases lying between them. In germline, CDR1 is SEHNR, CDR2 FQNEAQ (reference sequence). CDR3 in DNA: TGTGCCAGCAGCACATCGATTTTTACTGAAGCTTTCTTT. It is translated as CASSTSIFTEAFF.

The chain employs TRBV5-5 and TRBJ2-5, with D uncertain. CDR1 is SGHKS and CDR2 is YYEKEE in the germline V gene (reference sequence). The CDR3 consists of 12 residues. Trimming stripped 4 bases from V and 1 base from J, with 5 bases between. The CDR3 protein is CASSVRQETQYF. As DNA, the CDR3 is TGTGCCAGCAGCGTCCGCCAAGAGACCCAGTACTTC.

This chain links TRBV6-4 with TRBJ1-6; 7 bases are shared with TRBD1. The CDR3 contains 14 residues. Germline-derived CDR1 and CDR2 are MRHNA and SNTAGT. Trimming at V came to 6 bases and at J to 6 bases, leaving 5 bases not matched to a gene. The CDR3 here is CASRPQGVNSPLHF. In nucleotides, the CDR3 is TGTGCCAGCAGACCCCAGGGGGTTAATTCACCCCTCCACTTT.

This chain joins TRBV7-2 and TRBJ1-1; the match to TRBD1 covers 8 bases. This CDR3 has 15 residues. V shed 5 bases, J shed 1 base, and the junction held 6 bases outside the gene matches. Germline V gene data show CDR1 as SGHTA and CDR2 as FQGNSA. CDR3 sequence: CASSVQGGGNTEAFF. CDR3 bases: TGTGCCAGCAGCGTACAGGGGGGTGGGAACACTGAAGCTTTCTTT. The whole variable domain, remainder taken from reference TRBV7-2 and TRBJ1-1, is GAGVSQSPSNKVTEKGKDVELRCDPISGHTALYWYRQSLGQGLEFLIYFQGNSAPDKSGLPSDRFSAERTGGSVSTLTIQRTQQEDSAVYLCASSVQGGGNTEAFFGQGTRLTVV.

V and J are TRBV29-1 and TRBJ2-7, with TRBD1 identical over 9 bases. Germline loops: CDR1 SQVTM, CDR2 ANQGSEA. The V gene end was trimmed by 6 bases and the J gene end by 2 bases; junction bases not matched to a gene: 5. The CDR3 has 13 amino acids. As DNA, the CDR3 is TGCAGCGTGAACAGGGGGCCTCCCTACGAGCAGTACTTC. The encoded protein is CSVNRGPPYEQYF.

CDR3 DNA sequence: TGTGCCAGCAGCTTATCAGGGACAGGGGAAGAGACCCAGTACTTC. Amino acids: CASSLSGTGEETQYF. This chain joins TRBV7-7 and TRBJ2-5; the match to TRBD1 covers 10 bases. With 2 bases clipped from V and 3 bases from J, the junction kept 3 bases outside the gene matches. The germline CDR1 and CDR2 sequences are SSHAT and FNYEAQ (reference sequence). The CDR3 extends over 15 amino acids.